This T cell receptor beta chain was recovered during a study of T-cell memory formation after mild COVID-19. General observations from the study: Memory cells collected pre-infection included some clones that later responded, suggesting cross-reactive memory joined.

This clonotype was counted ten times or more. Its cognate antigen is unknown. Unmatched junction bases numbered 0, after V lost 1 base and J lost 4 bases. The CDR3 has 15 amino acids. Germline values: CDR1 SGHTA, CDR2 FQGNSA. TCRdb analysed the 5' RACE reads with MiXCR anew, one entry per CDR3 protein. The sample yields about 27,000 distinct CDR3 sequences, roughly 7.4% seen once. The chain carries TRBV7-2 and TRBJ2-2; TRBD2 matches 10 bases. The source is an adult woman who had mild COVID-19 (a few samples of this study predate the infection). Cell type and time point are not known. The sample comprised PBMCs or a T cell subset sorted from them (not recorded which). In nucleotides, the CDR3 is TGTGCCAGCAGCTTAGTAGCGGGGGGCACCGGGGAGCTGTTTTTT. Its protein is CASSLVAGGTGELFF. Drawing the rest from reference TRBV7-2 and TRBJ2-2, the complete variable domain is GAGVSQSPSNKVTEKGKDVELRCDPISGHTALYWYRQSLGQGLEFLIYFQGNSAPDKSGLPSDRFSAERTGGSVSTLTIQRTQQEDSAVYLCASSLVAGGTGELFFGEGSRLTVL.